This TCR beta chain was documented in a study of T cell responses to AZD1222 COVID-19 vaccine. The CDR3 consists of 15 residues. The junction had 5 bases not matched to a gene; V was cut back by 4 bases and J by 8 bases. Per germline, CDR1 SGHTA and CDR2 FQGTGA. The method was immunoSEQ multiplex PCR; TCRdb's version includes in-frame clones alone and lacks a portion of them. The sample lists about 140,000 clones, 80% to 95% occurring once. The source is an adult who received the AZD1222 COVID-19 vaccine. The chain couples TRBV7-3 to TRBJ2-1; 13 positions agree with TRBD2. Here the sequenced sample was peripheral blood, taken 28 days after the second AZD1222 dose. The CDR3 nucleotides read TGTGCCAGCAGCTCCCGGACTAGCGGGAGTGATGAGCAGTTCTTC. Protein sequence: CASSSRTSGSDEQFF. The full variable domain, with the rest looked up from reference TRBV7-3 and TRBJ2-1, is GAGVSQTPSNKVTEKGKYVELRCDPISGHTALYWYRQSLGQGPEFLIYFQGTGAADDSGLPNDRFFAVRPEGSVSTLKIQRTERGDSAVYLCASSSRTSGSDEQFFGPGTRLTVL.